The T cell receptor beta chain under discussion was sequenced for a study of blood T cell repertoires in COVID-19 (dated by TCRdb to about 2020). The study in broad terms: Samples from collaborators originated in the United States, Italy and Spain and spanned both the acute and convalescent phases of COVID-19. The prospective study material was composed of cDNA or gDNA derived from T cells, B-cell-depleted T cells, or PBMCs. Where available, HLA class I and class II types were taken from metadata supplied by the sample provider and were not determined by assay-based typing. The repertoires were made available in a free public database intended to serve as a resource for research on the immune response to SARS-CoV-2. Samples were obtained from the ongoing ImmuneRACE study (first 160 participants) and from 1,200 or so subjects provided by 6 global collaborators. Subjects who had been exposed to COVID-19, were actively infected with it, or had recovered from it provided the deeply sampled blood TCRbeta repertoires that made up the dataset. Sample metadata almost always included a de-identified subject ID, COVID-19 status, age in years and sex. Summary of the overall study and its limitations: The amount of clinical and demographic metadata varied by source and participant and was provided uncurated.

This clone was counted a single time. The target of this receptor is not known. No per-base quality is available; no much larger clone lies one base away. Enrolling through a virtual design, the prospective study's participants ranged in age from about 18 to 89 years and lived across roughly 23 United States geographic areas. To assign participants to cohorts, the prospective study relied on clinical history that participants themselves reported in a screening survey and a study questionnaire. For ImmuneRACE Cohort 3, a participant was defined as recovered based on two consecutive negative NP/OP PCR tests, clearance by a healthcare professional, or resolution of symptoms. Each participant in the prospective study had whole blood, serum and a nasopharyngeal or oropharyngeal swab collected by mobile phlebotomists. Over an approximately two-month period, participants in the prospective study had the option of providing additional blood draws and questionnaires. Before DNA extraction, blood samples from the prospective study were shipped at room temperature or frozen.

CDR1 and CDR2 are drawn from the germline V gene: SQVTM, ANQGSEA. V lost 7 bases and J lost 1 base; the stretch between them is 9 bases long. From cysteine to phenylalanine, the CDR3 is 12 amino acids long. The kept DNA is CDR3 alone, 36 bases in frame from the first base. TCRbeta CDR3 regions were amplified from genomic DNA using the immunoSEQ Assay, a bias-controlled multiplex PCR. The paper's processing steps were these. The number of nucleated cells in each sample was estimated from the amplification of reference gene primers within the assay. Sequence reads were collapsed and filtered to measure the absolute abundance of every unique TCRbeta CDR3 rearrangement. For each sample, productive Simpson clonality was calculated by taking the square root of Simpson's diversity index across productive rearrangements. TCRdb carries this immuneACCESS record with in-frame sequences only. Its versions omit some clonotypes, under half of them owing to an unresolved V gene in the studies checked, with the rest unexplained. D and trimming were read from the DNA, whereas the V and J calls and clone size are those reported in that table. The sample table contains hundreds of thousands of clones; only one count was recorded for around 86% of them. The ten largest clones take up roughly 1.7% of the sample.

The V and J segments used are TRBV29-1 and TRBJ2-3, with a tentative D gene TRBD2 over 5 matching bases. Sequences were obtained from PBMCs or T cells enriched from blood (not recorded which). The TCR sequence derives from a middle-aged man who had recovered from COVID-19. The encoded CDR3 is CSELEGTDTQYF. In nucleotide form, the sequence is TGCAGCGAACTAGAAGGCACAGATACGCAGTATTTT.